The 5 T cell receptor beta chains in this list originate from one sample, sequenced in a study of CD4 T cells in relation to SARS-CoV-2 and coronaviruses. The table came from immunoSEQ multiplex PCR; TCRdb's copy has only in-frame clones and leaves some out. The table has 20,000 or so clones, approximately 81% seen once; the top ten hold 9.5% to 12%. Unexposed donor CD4+ T cells date from about 2011-2018, before the COVID-19 pandemic. After about 10 days of culture, CD4+ T cells were isolated. No antigen has been assigned to these receptors. Sequences were obtained from CD4+ T cells from PBMCs, cultured in vitro. The receptors derive from a human donor in good health.

The chain is built from TRBV2 and TRBJ1-2; 7 nucleotides line up with TRBD1. This CDR3 region has 13 residues. Trimming cost V 6 bases and J 5 bases; bases outside gene matches: 6. CDR1 and CDR2 (germline): SNHLY, FYNNEI. The chain's CDR3 is CASRTGQIYGYTF. The CDR3 coding sequence is TGTGCCAGCAGGACGGGACAGATTTATGGCTACACCTTC.

The CDR3 DNA follows: TGCGCCAGCAGCGACTTAGCGGGGGGGCAGTCAGAGACCCAGTACTTC. Amino acids: CASSDLAGGQSETQYF. This rearrangement joins TRBV5-1 to TRBJ2-5; TRBD2 aligns across 11 bases. This CDR3 comprises 16 residues. Germline V gene data show CDR1 as SGHRS and CDR2 as YFSETQ. After removal of 4 bases from V and 4 bases from J, the junction contained 9 bases not matched to a gene. Full variable domain (remainder filled in from reference TRBV5-1 and TRBJ2-5): KAGVTQTPRYLIKTRGQQVTLSCSPISGHRSVSWYQQTPGQGLQFLFEYFSETQRNKGNFPGRFSGRQFSNSRSEMNVSTLELGDSALYLCASSDLAGGQSETQYFGPGTRLLVL.

The CDR3 is CASSNSRTRTPHNEQFF. CDR3 in DNA: TGTGCCAGCAGCAACTCGCGGACTAGGACCCCCCACAATGAGCAGTTCTTC. V is TRBV7-8 and J is TRBJ2-1; 7 nucleotides agree with TRBD2. Germline V gene data show CDR1 as SGHVS and CDR2 as FQNEAQ. The ends lost 5 bases at V and 5 bases at J; junction bases unmatched: 15. This CDR3 is built from 17 residues.

J is TRBJ1-3 and V is TRBV9, with D maybe TRBD1 (6 bases). Trimming pared 3 bases from V and 0 bases from J, leaving 13 bases between. Germline V CDR1 and CDR2: SGDLS, YYNGEE. The CDR3 contains 16 residues. This CDR3 reads CASSETGTYSGNTIYF. The CDR3 DNA reads TGTGCCAGCAGCGAAACCGGGACATACTCTGGAAACACCATATATTTT.

This clone was observed a single time. The chain carries TRBV5-8 and TRBJ2-3; tentatively, D is TRBD1 (6 bases). The CDR3 is 15 residues long. With 4 bases removed from V and 2 bases from J, the gap between germline ends came to 14 bases. CDR1 and CDR2 (germline): SGHTS, YDEGEE. This CDR3 reads CASSPGTRLTDTQYF. DNA for the CDR3: TGTGCCAGCAGCCCAGGGACAAGACTCACAGATACGCAGTATTTT.